The sequence of this TCR beta chain was determined in a study of human T cells and chemical hapten exposure. About the study: Investigators sensitized roughly 2 cm by roughly 2 cm of upper inner arm skin with 2% DPC. Patch tests put 0.01% DPC on the upper back, and the results were checked at 6 days.

As to time point: pre-sensitization, week 0. The treatment is: therapeutic diphenylcyclopropenone sensitization with weekly scalp DPC. TCRdb recomputed calls from the RACE reads with MiXCR, one row per CDR3 protein. The data contain tens of thousands of distinct CDR3 sequences, approximately 10% of them singletons. General study results and limits: Clustering by CDR3 similarity yielded significantly more large clusters from expanded TCRs than controls.

The CDR3 has 14 amino acids. Germline V CDR1 and CDR2: SGHRS, YFSETQ. V lost 2 bases and J 6 bases, leaving 11 bases between the germline ends. The sample holds many counts of this clonotype. Its antigen is not known. The chain couples TRBV5-1 to TRBJ1-4, with D possibly matching TRBD1 (6 bases). This sample comprised whole blood, obtained in connection with sensitization to the hapten diphenylcyclopropenone (DPC). This clonotype was obtained from a woman between 40 and 50 years old with alopecia areata. Some clones in this sample may be carry-over from other donors' samples. Here the CDR3 reads CASSFGGRDEKLFF. DNA of the CDR3: TGCGCCAGCAGCTTCGGGGGCAGGGATGAAAAACTGTTTTTT.